This is a list of T cell receptor beta chains from one sample in a study of T cell responses to AZD1222 COVID-19 vaccine. Measured with immunoSEQ multiplex PCR; TCRdb has only the in-frame clones, and not every one. The sample consists of 110,000 or so clones, 88% of them appearing once. Sequenced here: peripheral blood, sampled on day 0 of MenACWY control vaccination. The receptors were sampled from an adult in good health. CDR3s include the opening cysteine and the closing phenylalanine or tryptophan. A D gene is named only where the DNA matches it firmly. The size field is filled for only some rows; it gives once, few, many or a size class.

clone size,J gene,CDR3 length,V gene,D gene,CDR3 protein
.,TRBJ2-7,13,TRBV6-4,.,CASSAGPDYEQYF
.,TRBJ2-1,15,TRBV5-1,TRBD2,CASSLGGSGVHEQFF
.,TRBJ1-5,16,TRBV27,.,CASSLSGATYNQPQHF
few,TRBJ1-6,14,TRBV28,TRBD1,CASNQDRGDSPLHF
.,TRBJ1-4,14,TRBV2,.,CASTAGEYNEKLFF
once,TRBJ2-1,15,TRBV7-9,TRBD1,CASSLGAGGRDEQFF
.,TRBJ2-1,17,TRBV6-2/TRBV6-3,.,CASSYSPPGSLYPEQFF
.,TRBJ2-2,15,TRBV6-5,TRBD1,CASRRTGGRTGELFF
.,TRBJ1-1,12,TRBV30,.,CAWAPMNTEAFF
.,TRBJ1-2,15,TRBV30,.,CAWAARGAVLYGYTF
few,TRBJ2-7,15,TRBV28,.,CASTENARGGYEQYF
.,TRBJ1-4,17,TRBV5-5,.,CASSLGLSMVGDEKLFF
.,TRBJ1-2,13,TRBV28,.,CASHGGGFYGYTF
.,TRBJ1-5,16,TRBV5-5,.,CASSSSPQGSGQPQHF
.,TRBJ2-7,11,TRBV12-3/TRBV12-4,.,CASTTGRVAYF
.,TRBJ2-7,12,TRBV29-1,TRBD1,CSVVPGGTEQYF
once,TRBJ2-5,16,TRBV4-1,.,CASSQVYPGAEETQYF
.,TRBJ2-7,16,TRBV7-3,TRBD2,CASSLGLAGLQDEQYF
.,TRBJ2-7,15,TRBV28,.,CASSFTGEGSYEQYF
.,TRBJ2-7,14,TRBV5-1,.,CASSLSRRSYEQYF
.,TRBJ2-1,15,TRBV7-2,TRBD2,CASSLGSGRYNEQFF
.,TRBJ2-7,12,TRBV27,.,CASSFPGGEQYF
.,TRBJ1-2,12,TRBV11-2,.,CASSLEGYGYTF
.,TRBJ2-5,15,TRBV7-7,.,CASSLNGSPQETQYF
.,TRBJ2-1,13,TRBV25-1,.,CASRGKVYNEQFF
.,TRBJ2-5,15,TRBV19,.,CASSILGGGGETQYF
.,TRBJ1-5,17,TRBV19,.,CASSVDSWRDSNQPQHF
.,TRBJ2-1,16,TRBV5-1,TRBD1,CASSLEAGQGYNEQFF
once,TRBJ1-5,15,TRBV19,.,CASSNPGGMGQPQHF
.,TRBJ2-3,15,TRBV11-3,TRBD1,CASSHRQGRTDTQYF
.,TRBJ2-3,15,TRBV7-8,TRBD2,CASSFRTSGTDTQYF
once,TRBJ2-7,16,TRBV28,TRBD2,CASTFTRLASSYEQYF
.,TRBJ2-2,15,TRBV28,.,CASSPFGQAGRELFF
.,TRBJ1-1,11,TRBV10-3,.,CATRLNTEAFF
.,TRBJ2-6,17,TRBV30,.,CAWIGIFPSSGANVLTF
.,TRBJ2-2,16,TRBV7-2,.,CASSLGGLAATGELFF
.,TRBJ2-3,14,TRBV5-8,.,CASSSRAFKDTQYF
.,TRBJ2-1,17,TRBV24-1,TRBD2,CATSDWGTSGRAHEQFF
.,TRBJ1-2,13,TRBV5-8,.,CASSPAGAYGYTF
.,TRBJ2-5,16,TRBV6-5,TRBD1,CASSYQAARGLETQYF
.,TRBJ2-7,15,TRBV7-2,.,CASSPRSGPAREQYF
.,TRBJ1-3,17,TRBV9,.,CASSVAGTARSGNTIYF
.,TRBJ1-4,16,TRBV6-6,.,CASLGSYTGAREKLFF
.,TRBJ2-3,14,TRBV7-3,.,CASSLSGTGDTQYF
.,TRBJ1-2,14,TRBV3-1/TRBV3-2,.,CASSHGGASYGYTF
.,TRBJ2-7,16,TRBV27,TRBD2,CASSKAGTSGSYEQYF
once,TRBJ1-6,14,TRBV5-1,.,CASSPGRSNSPLHF
.,TRBJ2-1,15,TRBV5-1,.,CASSFGLGSLNEQFF
.,TRBJ2-3,16,TRBV6-5,.,CASSYSLDHSTDTQYF
.,TRBJ1-2,21,TRBV28,.,CASSHPVPEPKEMEPSYGYTF
.,TRBJ1-1,12,TRBV12-3/TRBV12-4,.,CASSFVQRAAFF
once,TRBJ1-2,14,TRBV5-1,.,CASSFATANYGYTF
few,TRBJ2-2,13,TRBV5-4,.,CARSTTPSGELFF
.,TRBJ2-1,12,TRBV5-1,TRBD2,CASSRDYPEQFF